This entry features one T cell receptor beta chain sequence. Individuals drawn from under 30 US areas were about 18 to 95 years old. Participant-reported clinical history was the basis for cohort assignment. This entry belongs to a study of blood T cell repertoires in COVID-19. Study-level information: T cells, B-cell-depleted T cells, or PBMCs supplied cDNA or gDNA.

The CDR3 loop spans 13 amino acids. CDR1 is KGHDR, CDR2 SFDVKD, per germline. V lost 4 bases to trimming and J lost 4 bases, with 8 bases between them. In the original processing: Estimates of nucleated cell counts were drawn from the amplification of reference gene primers. The assay was immunoSEQ multiplex PCR, and TCRdb's table has in-frame clones only and misses some. D and trimming come from the DNA, and the V and J calls and clone size come from that table. The sample consists of 180,000 or so clones, roughly 89% of them appearing once. This chain joins TRBV24-1 and TRBJ2-3, with unresolved D. The sequenced sample consisted of PBMCs or T cells enriched from blood (not recorded which). The source of this sequence is a woman in her thirties or forties with acute COVID-19. Here the CDR3 DNA reads TGTGCCACCAGTGACTCCCGAGCAGATACGCAGTATTTT. This sequence encodes CATSDSRADTQYF.